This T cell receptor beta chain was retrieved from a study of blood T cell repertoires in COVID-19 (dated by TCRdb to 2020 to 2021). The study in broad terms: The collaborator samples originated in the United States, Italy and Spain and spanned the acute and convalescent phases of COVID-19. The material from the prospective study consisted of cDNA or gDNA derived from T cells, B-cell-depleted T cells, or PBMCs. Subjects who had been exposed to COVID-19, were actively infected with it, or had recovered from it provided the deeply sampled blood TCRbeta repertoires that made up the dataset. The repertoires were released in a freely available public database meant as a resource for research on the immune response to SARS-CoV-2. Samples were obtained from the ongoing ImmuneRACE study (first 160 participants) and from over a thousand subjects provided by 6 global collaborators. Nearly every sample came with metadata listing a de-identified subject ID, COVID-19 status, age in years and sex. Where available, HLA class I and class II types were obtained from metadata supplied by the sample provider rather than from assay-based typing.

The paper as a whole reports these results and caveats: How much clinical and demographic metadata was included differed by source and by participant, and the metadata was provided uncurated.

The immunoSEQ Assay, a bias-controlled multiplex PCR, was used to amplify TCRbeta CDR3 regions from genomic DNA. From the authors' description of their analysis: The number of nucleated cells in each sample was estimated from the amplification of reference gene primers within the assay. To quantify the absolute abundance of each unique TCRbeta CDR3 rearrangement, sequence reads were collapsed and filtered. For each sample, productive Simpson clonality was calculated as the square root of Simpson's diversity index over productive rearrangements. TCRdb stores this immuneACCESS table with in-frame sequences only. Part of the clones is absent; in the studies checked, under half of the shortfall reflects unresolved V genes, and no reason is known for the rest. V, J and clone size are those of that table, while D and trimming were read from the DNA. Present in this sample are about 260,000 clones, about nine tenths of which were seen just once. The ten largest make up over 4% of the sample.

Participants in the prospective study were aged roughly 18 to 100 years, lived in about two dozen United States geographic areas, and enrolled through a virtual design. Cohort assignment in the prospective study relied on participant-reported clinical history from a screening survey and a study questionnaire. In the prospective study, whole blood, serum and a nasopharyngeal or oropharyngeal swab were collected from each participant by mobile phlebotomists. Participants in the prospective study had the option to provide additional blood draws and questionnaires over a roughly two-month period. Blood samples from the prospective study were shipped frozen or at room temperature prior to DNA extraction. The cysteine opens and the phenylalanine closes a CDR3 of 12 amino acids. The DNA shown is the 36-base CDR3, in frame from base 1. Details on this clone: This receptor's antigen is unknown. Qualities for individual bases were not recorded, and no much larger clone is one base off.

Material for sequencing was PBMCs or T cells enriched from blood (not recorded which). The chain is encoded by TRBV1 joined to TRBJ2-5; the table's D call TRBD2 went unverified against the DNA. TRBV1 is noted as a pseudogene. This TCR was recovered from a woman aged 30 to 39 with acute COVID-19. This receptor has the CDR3 CTSSQPKETQYF. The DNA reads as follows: TGCACCAGCAGCCAACCTAAAGAGACCCAGTACTTC.